Shown below are 19 T cell receptor beta chains from a single sample sequenced in a study of CD4 and CD8 cells across lung adenocarcinoma regions. From the PCR reads, TCRdb called clonotypes with MiXCR, one entry per CDR3 protein. The sample records over 15,000 distinct CDR3 sequences, 46% being singletons. Sequenced: CD4+ T cells from the margin of a lung tumor. The receptors were gathered from a male donor with lung adenocarcinoma. The CD4 and CD8 labels of this study may be unreliable.

This clonotype has more than one count but fewer than ten. The chain links TRBV4-1 to TRBJ1-2, with 7 bases identical to TRBD1. V was pared by 0 bases and J by 4 bases, with 5 bases of the junction left unmatched. Germline CDR1 and CDR2: MGHRA and YSYEKL. This CDR3 is built from 15 residues. The CDR3 spells CASSQDGTVPYGYTF. The DNA for the CDR3 is TGCGCCAGCAGCCAAGACGGGACAGTTCCCTATGGCTACACCTTC.

Notes on this clonotype: One junction end disagrees with the germline gene, perhaps due to a read error. V gene TRBV6-5 combines with J gene TRBJ2-3; 7 bases map to TRBD1. The CDR3 extends over 15 amino acids. Germline-derived CDR1 and CDR2 are MNHEY and SVGAGI. CDR3 region: CARGYAGGGTETQYF. CDR3 nucleotide sequence: TGTGCCAGGGGTTACGCAGGGGGTGGGACAGAGACGCAGTATTTC.

The chain is built from TRBV7-2 and TRBJ2-1; 12 bases agree with TRBD2. Germline loops: CDR1 SGHTA, CDR2 FQGNSA. Unmatched junction bases numbered 5, after V lost 7 bases and J lost 4 bases. This CDR3 has 15 residues. The CDR3 sequence is CASNTGLAGYNEQFF. The CDR3 DNA reads as TGTGCCAGCAACACGGGACTAGCGGGTTACAATGAGCAGTTCTTC.

The chain carries TRBV7-2 and TRBJ2-1; 11 nucleotides align to TRBD1. The end of the DNA fits TRBJ2-7 better, so the J call may be wrong. Germline V gene lookup returns CDR1 SGHTA and CDR2 FQGNSA. This CDR3 has 15 amino acids. The CDR3 loop is CASSLGGTGGYEQYF. CDR3 in DNA: TGTGCCAGCAGCCTCGGGGGGACAGGGGGGTACGAGCAGTACTTC.

This clonotype showed up many times. The chain carries TRBV30 and TRBJ1-2; D perhaps matches TRBD1 (5 bases). CDR1 is GTSNPN and CDR2 is SVGIG in the germline V gene (reference sequence). The V end was cut by 2 bases, the J end by 2 bases, with 15 bases between. The length of the CDR3 is 15 residues. This chain's CDR3 is CAWSRGALRNYGYTF. CDR3 sequence (DNA): TGTGCCTGGAGTCGCGGGGCCCTTCGGAACTATGGCTACACCTTC.

The rearrangement joins TRBV27 to TRBJ2-3; 7 positions agree with TRBD1. The DNA end lines up better with TRBJ2-5; the J call may be wrong. The CDR3 spans 17 residues. CDR1 and CDR2 (germline): MNHEY, SMNVEV (reference sequence). DNA of the CDR3: TGTGCCAGCAGTGCGGGCCGAGGGGGCTCTGACACAGATACCCAGTACTTC. As protein: CASSAGRGGSDTDTQYF.

This clonotype counts as large. The CDR3 region has the DNA TGTGCCAGCAGTTTGGCGCCCCCTGGATACAATGAGCAGTTCTTC. It codes for CASSLAPPGYNEQFF. V is TRBV6-5 and J is TRBJ2-1; D is uncertain. This CDR3 contains 15 residues. The germline V and J ends were trimmed by 4 bases and 4 bases, with 14 bases remaining between them. CDR1 is MNHEY and CDR2 is SVGAGI in the germline V gene.

The J gene is TRBJ2-1, the V gene TRBV7-2, with a possible D match to TRBD2 (6 bases). Trimming cost V 7 bases and J 8 bases, with 15 bases left between them. Germline V gives CDR1 SGHTA, CDR2 FQGNSA. This CDR3 contains 13 residues. The DNA of the CDR3 is TGTGCCAGCACACTGGACTACCCGGATGAGCAGTTCTTC. Its translation: CASTLDYPDEQFF.

This clonotype was counted many times. This chain links TRBV30 with TRBJ2-5; D remains ambiguous. The CDR3 length is 11 residues. CDR1 GTSNPN and CDR2 SVGIG come from the germline V gene (reference sequence). The V end was cut by 5 bases, the J end by 5 bases, with 9 bases between. The CDR3, as DNA: TGTGCCTGGCAATTAAGGGAGACCCAGTACTTC. Residues: CAWQLRETQYF.

This clonotype came up many times. This may be a read error, as it is one base from a much larger clone. This chain uses TRBV6-1 with TRBJ2-1; 8 positions match TRBD2. With 6 bases clipped from V and 10 bases from J, the junction kept 14 bases outside the gene matches. Per germline, CDR1 MNHNS and CDR2 SASEGT. This CDR3 has 15 amino acids. The CDR3 DNA is TGTGCCAGCAGGACAGGACTAGCCCTCTCCTACGAGCAGTTCTTC. Its translation is CASRTGLALSYEQFF.

This clonotype counts as medium-sized (0.01 to 0.1%). V usage is TRBV6-1 and J usage is TRBJ2-1, with a weak D call TRBD2 (5 bases). Germline V gene sequence: CDR1 MNHNS, CDR2 SASEGT. The CDR3 has 15 residues. V was clipped by 6 bases and J by 4 bases, with 16 bases between them. CDR3 region: CASRWEVGDYNEQFF. The CDR3 coding sequence is TGTGCCAGCAGGTGGGAAGTCGGGGATTACAATGAGCAGTTCTTC.

The chain couples TRBV25-1 to TRBJ2-7; no firm D call. The CDR3 length is 12 residues. V was pared by 6 bases and J by 0 bases, with 6 bases between. Germline V gene sequence: CDR1 MGHDK, CDR2 SYGVNS. This chain's CDR3 is CASSMDSYEQYF. CDR3 nucleotide sequence: TGTGCCAGCAGCATGGACTCCTACGAGCAGTACTTC.

This clonotype was found many times. The V and J genes are TRBV6-1 and TRBJ2-3; 8 nucleotides line up with TRBD2. The CDR3 sequence is 16 residues long. In germline, CDR1 is MNHNS, CDR2 SASEGT. J was trimmed by 2 bases and V by 5 bases; bases with no gene match: 9. CDR3 in DNA: TGTGCCAGCAGTCCTAGCGGGCACCCAACCACAGATACGCAGTATTTT. It translates to CASSPSGHPTTDTQYF.

V usage is TRBV7-9 and J usage is TRBJ2-4; 9 nucleotides line up with TRBD1. J gave up 1 base and V 6 bases, and 25 bases lay outside the gene matches. The germline CDR1 and CDR2 sequences are SEHNR and FQNEAQ (reference sequence). The CDR3 is 22 amino acids. The CDR3 is CASSYWGTGKTFDGAAKNIQYF. CDR3 in DNA: TGTGCCAGCAGTTACTGGGGGACAGGGAAAACATTTGACGGCGCGGCCAAAAACATTCAGTACTTC. Full variable domain (outside the CDR3, taken from reference TRBV7-9 and TRBJ2-4): DTGVSQNPRHKITKRGQNVTFRCDPISEHNRLYWYRQTLGQGPEFLTYFQNEAQLEKSRLLSDRFSAERPKGSFSTLEIQRTEQGDSAMYLCASSYWGTGKTFDGAAKNIQYFGAGTRLSVL.

The CDR3 sequence: CASRFSGPHNEQFF. The CDR3, as DNA: TGTGCCAGCAGATTCTCCGGGCCGCACAATGAGCAGTTCTTC. This chain connects TRBV6-5 to TRBJ2-1; D uncertain. Per germline, CDR1 MNHEY and CDR2 SVGAGI. The CDR3 has 14 amino acids. V lost 6 bases, J lost 5 bases, and 14 bases lay in between.

This clonotype was seen repeatedly, ten times or more. The chain is built from TRBV6-1 and TRBJ2-7; no clear D. Germline-derived CDR1 and CDR2 are MNHNS and SASEGT. This CDR3 spans 13 amino acids. V was clipped by 3 bases and J by 3 bases, with 9 bases between them. CDR3 bases: TGTGCCAGCAGTGAGAACGCGCTCTACGAGCAGTACTTC. Its translation is CASSENALYEQYF.

This clonotype was seen only a few times. The chain employs TRBV3-1 and TRBJ2-2, with D possibly being TRBD2 (5 bases). This CDR3 has 13 residues. Trimming pared 5 bases from V and 7 bases from J, leaving 11 bases between. In germline, CDR1 is LGHDT, CDR2 YNNKEL (reference sequence). CDR3 sequence reads: CASSFIGGGELFF. The CDR3 DNA reads TGTGCCAGCAGCTTCATTGGAGGCGGGGAGCTGTTTTTT. The whole variable domain, remainder taken from reference TRBV3-1 and TRBJ2-2, is DTAVSQTPKYLVTQMGNDKSIKCEQNLGHDTMYWYKQDSKKFLKIMFSYNNKELIINETVPNRFSPKSPDKAHLNLHINSLELGDSAVYFCASSFIGGGELFFGEGSRLTVL.

As to this clonotype: It is likely a read error, because the conserved phenylalanine at the end of the CDR3 is missing. The limits of the CDR3 on the DNA are not certain, so only TCRdb's listed CDR3 is given. The rearrangement joins TRBV10-1 to TRBJ2-5; TRBD2 was called by the table and not checked on the DNA. The CDR3 length equals 9 residues, ends included. Germline V gives CDR1 WNHNN, CDR2 SYGVQD (reference sequence). The CDR3 loop is CAISSWGGT.

This chain links TRBV6-5 with TRBJ2-5; TRBD2 matches at 8 bases. The junction had 4 bases not matched to a gene; V was cut back by 4 bases and J by 6 bases. This CDR3 contains 13 residues. CDR1 MNHEY and CDR2 SVGAGI come from the germline V gene. The DNA of the CDR3 is TGTGCCAGCAGTTGGGGACTAGGGCAGACCCAGTACTTC. Translated, it gives CASSWGLGQTQYF.